This T cell receptor (beta chain) is drawn from a study of cytomegalovirus exposure and HLA in healthy donors. Germline values: CDR1 MNHNS, CDR2 SASEGT. There are 15 residues in the CDR3. The study's findings and limits: Later on, an analysis tied 15,000 or so TCR beta sequences to HLA alleles at 0.05 false discovery rate. Researchers reported in a later analysis that a missense DCLRE1C variant was tied to TCR beta V- and J-gene trimming. Most TCR sequences were rare, but some public TCRs occurred in many donors.

Remarks on this clone: Its specificity is unknown.

The donors, nominally healthy at sampling, likely had unrecorded immune exposures. Primers for the PCR totalled 60 Vbeta and 13 Jbeta. Sequenced by immunoSEQ multiplex PCR; TCRdb stores in-frame clones only, minus some. The sample lists about 200,000 clones, around 86% occurring once. Input material: PBMCs. This receptor was obtained from a woman between 45 and 60 years old in good health and CMV-seropositive. The chain couples TRBV6-1 to TRBJ2-5; TRBD1 is a possible D gene (5 bases). The DNA end lines up better with TRBJ2-7; the J call may be wrong. In DNA form, the CDR3 reads TGTGCCAGCAGTGAATACTTCCTTGGGGCATACGAGCAGTACTTC. This gives the protein CASSEYFLGAYEQYF.